Presented here are 5 T cell receptor beta chains from one specimen sequenced in a study of T cells in Graves' hyperthyroidism and ophthalmopathy. Using RNA transcripts as the source, TCR beta CDR3 regions were amplified. The TCR CDR3 was amplified in a first-round RT-PCR using the HTBI primer set. Each CDR3 protein gets one entry after TCRdb re-called the multiplex PCR reads with MiXCR. The repertoire holds about 610,000 distinct CDR3 sequences, approximately 14% seen once, with around 4.5% in the top ten. Specimen: blood. The receptors derive from a woman between 40 and 55 years old with Graves' ophthalmopathy.

The sample holds many counts of this clonotype. The chain joins TRBV7-8 to TRBJ2-7; 7 bases fit TRBD2. CDR1 and CDR2 from the germline V gene are SGHVS and FQNEAQ. There are 16 residues in the CDR3. After removal of 1 base from V and 1 base from J, the junction contained 7 bases not matched to a gene. CDR3 sequence: CASSLGGRAISYEQYF. CDR3 bases: TGTGCCAGCAGCTTAGGGGGGAGGGCCATTTCCTACGAGCAGTACTTC.

The chain is built from TRBV4-2 and TRBJ2-7; D perhaps matches TRBD2 (6 bases). Between the trimmed V and J ends, which lost 0 bases and 5 bases, there was a span of 8 bases. The CDR3 spans 13 residues. Per germline, CDR1 LGHNA and CDR2 YNFKEQ. CDR3 region: CASSQEEGDEQYF. DNA of the CDR3: TGTGCCAGCAGCCAAGAGGAGGGCGACGAGCAGTACTTC.

The chain combines TRBV5-4 with TRBJ2-5; TRBD2 matches at 9 bases. V gave up 3 bases and J gave up 1 base; unmatched junction bases: 10. The CDR3 runs 17 residues. Germline lookup yields CDR1 SGHNT and CDR2 YYREEE (reference sequence). The CDR3 nucleotides read TGTGCCAGCAGCTCCTGGAGGCTAGCGGGACTCCAAGAGACCCAGTACTTC. Protein: CASSSWRLAGLQETQYF.

This clonotype was seen a single time. The chain joins TRBV6-2 or TRBV6-3 to TRBJ2-7; D not resolved. Looked up from germline, CDR1 is MNHEY and CDR2 is SVGEGT. V was trimmed by 9 bases and J by 2 bases, leaving 11 bases between them. CDR3 size: 12 residues. CDR3 residues: CARSPMTYEQYF. CDR3 bases: TGTGCCAGAAGTCCCATGACCTACGAGCAGTACTTC.

This clonotype was detected ten times or more. The rearrangement joins TRBV3-1 to TRBJ1-2; 8 positions match TRBD1. The germline V gene encodes CDR1 LGHDT and CDR2 YNNKEL (reference sequence). This CDR3 has 15 amino acids. J was trimmed by 4 bases and V by 0 bases; bases with no gene match: 4. CDR3 protein: CASSQDRTGSYGYTF. As DNA, the CDR3 is TGTGCCAGCAGCCAAGACCGGACAGGGAGCTATGGCTACACCTTC. The whole variable domain, remainder taken from reference TRBV3-1 and TRBJ1-2, is DTAVSQTPKYLVTQMGNDKSIKCEQNLGHDTMYWYKQDSKKFLKIMFSYNNKELIINETVPNRFSPKSPDKAHLNLHINSLELGDSAVYFCASSQDRTGSYGYTFGSGTRLTVV.